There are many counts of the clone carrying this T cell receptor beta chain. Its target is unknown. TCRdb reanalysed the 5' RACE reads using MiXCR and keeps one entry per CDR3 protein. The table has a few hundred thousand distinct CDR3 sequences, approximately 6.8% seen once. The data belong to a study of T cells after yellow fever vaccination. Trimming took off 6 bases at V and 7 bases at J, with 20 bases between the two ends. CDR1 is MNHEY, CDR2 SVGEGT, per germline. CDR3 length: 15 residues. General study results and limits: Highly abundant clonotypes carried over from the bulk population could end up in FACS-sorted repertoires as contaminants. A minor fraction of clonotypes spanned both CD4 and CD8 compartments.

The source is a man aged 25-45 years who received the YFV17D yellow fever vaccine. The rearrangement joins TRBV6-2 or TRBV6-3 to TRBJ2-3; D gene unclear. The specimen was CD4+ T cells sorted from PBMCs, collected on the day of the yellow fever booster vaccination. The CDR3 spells CASRPRLTSTYTQYF. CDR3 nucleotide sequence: TGTGCCAGCAGACCTAGGCTCACCTCGACGTATACGCAGTATTTT.